This paragraph reports one T cell receptor beta chain. This clonotype was detected ten times or more. Its antigen is not yet known. The input lacks base qualities; no much larger clone sits a single base away. The TCR beta CDR3 regions were amplified from the RNA transcripts. The first round of RT-PCR for the TCR CDR3 was performed with the HTBI primer set and the Qiagen OneStep RT-PCR kit. Libraries were constructed in a second round of multiplex PCR, after which size selection and purification were performed. Libraries were sequenced paired-end with 100 bp reads on an Illumina HiSeq2000. The paper's data handling went like this. SOAPnuke was used to process the raw data, throwing out any read that contained adapters or uncalled bases, had a mean Phred below 15, or lacked an exact constant-primer or identifier match. High-quality paired reads were merged with COPE v1.2.5, and unique nucleotide sequences were defined as clonotypes. MiTCR v1.1 was used to align the clonotypes against IMGT TRBV, TRBD and TRBJ reference segments. The analysis was restricted to V-J combinations with a frequency above 0.0001, which together covered 99.2% of the repertoires. A TCS score was defined as the ratio of F50 (clonal expansion) to E x V (chaos), with BLOSUM62-based TCRdist applied between CDR3 peptides within each V-J. Welch's t-statistics and random forest reduced roughly 530 V-J features to some 14, which were used in a naive Bayes classifier (R e1071). The raw public reads went through TCRdb reprocessing: fastp at Q25, MiXCR clone calling, in-frame beta chains kept. CDR3 protein duplicates are merged, each entry listing the most common genes and DNA. The authors' filters were not applied to this entry. Here the sample has about 570,000 distinct CDR3 sequences; around 15% occur a single time. The top ten clonotypes cover 14% of the sample.

Relative to germline, V is 6 bases shorter and J is 0 bases shorter, with 5 bases between their ends. There are 12 amino acids in the CDR3, from cysteine to phenylalanine inclusive. Only the CDR3 part of the read is kept: 36 bases, read in frame from the first base. Per the germline V gene, MNHEY is the CDR1 and SVGEGT is the CDR2. This record comes from a study of T cells in Graves' hyperthyroidism and ophthalmopathy (dated by TCRdb to between 2018 and 2021). Study-wide context: Peripheral blood was sampled at the time of initial diagnosis, prior to any treatment. To identify TCR V-J signatures that set the groups apart, the researchers used a discovery cohort of more than 95 patients, made up of 43 with Graves' ophthalmopathy and some 55 with stable Graves' hyperthyroidism. Prospective prediction of ophthalmopathy was tested in an independent validation cohort consisting of roughly 19 hyperthyroidism patients and some 15 patients who later progressed to ophthalmopathy. The 85 to 100 discovery patients were randomly split 7:3 into training and test sets. In addition, the study compared T-cell repertoires in thyroid tissue and in blood from a handful of Graves' hyperthyroidism patients. After sampling, hyperthyroidism patients received methimazole starting at 30 mg daily, and ophthalmopathy patients received high-dose intravenous methylprednisolone. TCR Vbeta CDR3 sequencing of fewer than 150 peripheral blood samples (43 ophthalmopathy, around 80 hyperthyroidism and 17 progressor patients) is reported in the paper.

Stable Graves' hyperthyroidism was defined as the absence of progression to ophthalmopathy over 18 months of follow-up. The hyperthyroidism patients were between 18 and 65 years old and newly diagnosed, with a disease duration of less than 2 months. The study excluded patients with uncontrolled infections, other autoimmune diseases, pregnancy or lactation. Diagnoses were based on clinical symptoms, serum thyroxine and TRAb, thyroid ultrasound and orbital computed tomography. PBMCs were separated from roughly 10 ml of fresh peripheral blood using Ficoll-Paque density gradient centrifugation. Total RNA was extracted using Trizol reagent, and RNA quality was assessed on an Agilent 2100 Bioanalyzer. What the work shows at the level of the full study, not this receptor alone: Most expanded thyroid clonotypes (frequency above 0.001) were also found in blood, which suggests that blood repertoires may mirror thyroid immune responses. In validation, progression to ophthalmopathy was predicted by the model with 70.59% sensitivity and roughly 76% specificity, a median of about 6 months before onset. A model built on a 13 V-J signature distinguished ophthalmopathy from stable hyperthyroidism, reaching around 87% sensitivity and approximately 83% specificity in cross-validation and 80%/75% in testing. Sample size was not statistically predetermined, and investigators were not blinded to group allocation.

Material: blood. The TCR was taken from a woman between 35 and 50 years old with Graves' hyperthyroidism. This sequence uses TRBV6-2 or TRBV6-3 and TRBJ1-1; the D gene remains uncertain. The CDR3 region: CASRRVNTEAFF. The DNA sequence is TGTGCCAGCAGACGGGTGAACACTGAAGCTTTCTTT.